Listed below are T cell receptor beta chains from one sample, sequenced in a study of blood T cell repertoires in COVID-19. The data were produced by immunoSEQ multiplex PCR, yet TCRdb's version contains in-frame clones alone and is incomplete. The sample yields some 250,000 clones, about nine tenths seen once. Material: PBMCs or T cells enriched from blood (not recorded which). The receptors here all came from a man aged 18 to 30 who had recovered from COVID-19. CDR3s leave out the opening cysteine and the closing phenylalanine or tryptophan. Each record gives: V gene, CDR3 protein.

V: TRBV27
CDR3: ASSFTGASYEQY

V: TRBV6-6
CDR3: ASSSLLDSNEQF

V: TRBV12-3/TRBV12-4
CDR3: ASRLGGTEAF

V: TRBV25-1
CDR3: ASPGVTTDTEAF

V: TRBV5-4
CDR3: ASSTRDRASGNTIY

V: TRBV6-5
CDR3: ASTLPSGTHQPQH

V: TRBV6-6
CDR3: ASSYTDRGTSEAF

V: TRBV5-8
CDR3: ASCTSGGTDTQY

V: TRBV28
CDR3: ASSSWGETVSRETQY

V: TRBV19
CDR3: ASSDDWSEAF

V: TRBV28
CDR3: ASRGPAYGYT

V: TRBV30
CDR3: AWSLSGGTGELF

V: TRBV5-5
CDR3: ASRWETGEETQY

V: TRBV5-4
CDR3: ASSPGGYTPGEGYT

V: TRBV19
CDR3: ASSIVGEEGTEAF

V: TRBV6-5
CDR3: ASSYWRGHTEAF

V: TRBV7-2
CDR3: ASSPPGTGFGTQY

V: TRBV5-1
CDR3: ASSPLAGPYNEQF

V: TRBV27
CDR3: ASSLSPLHYEQY

V: TRBV18
CDR3: ASSPRATSREGEDTEAF

V: TRBV5-1
CDR3: ASSLLAGLYNEQF

V: TRBV5-4
CDR3: ASSSGQGRNTIY

V: TRBV14
CDR3: ASSQDRQYGYT

V: TRBV30
CDR3: AWSRGEGKTQY

V: TRBV5-4
CDR3: ASSLLQTGLPDTQY

V: TRBV7-3
CDR3: ASSLTSSGSNTGELF

V: TRBV28
CDR3: ASSLSGFPLH

V: TRBV5-1
CDR3: ASSGAGVSRDIQY

V: TRBV3-1/TRBV3-2
CDR3: ASSQGGTFGDTQY

V: TRBV4-1
CDR3: ASSRLVSGSKQETQY

V: TRBV18
CDR3: ASSPPGFNQPQH

V: TRBV7-3
CDR3: ASSPTGVNEQY

V: TRBV4-2
CDR3: ASSQEPRETQY

V: TRBV5-1
CDR3: ASSPRRLPNYGYT

V: TRBV11-2
CDR3: ASSPDYLQNNYGYT

V: TRBV25-1
CDR3: ASRDGTSGANVLT

V: TRBV30
CDR3: AWASPQGNYGYT

V: TRBV6-5
CDR3: ASSRTGHSNSPLH

V: TRBV4-2
CDR3: ASSQVPIGTVSYGYT

V: TRBV2
CDR3: ASGKTGGLGGTEAF

V: TRBV7-6
CDR3: ASRIRRRVSGYNEKLF

V: TRBV5-1
CDR3: ASSAGQAKETQY

V: TRBV12-5
CDR3: ASGSEAYHRLH

V: TRBV7-2
CDR3: ASSQRESLLSVTNEKLF

V: TRBV12-5
CDR3: ASGLYPGQGVNTGELF

V: TRBV5-1
CDR3: ASRQALGQGAYEQY

V: TRBV19
CDR3: ASSIGGQGGFYEQY

V: TRBV27
CDR3: ASRLGDEQF

V: TRBV19
CDR3: ASSIAGGPAQQF

V: TRBV14
CDR3: ASKLAGLTDTQY

V: TRBV4-1
CDR3: ASSQAGNGGGEQF

V: TRBV12-5
CDR3: ASSETGGRLSDSNQPQH

V: TRBV11-3
CDR3: ASSSTGTGELF

V: TRBV24-1
CDR3: ATSDRSGSAGELF

V: TRBV19
CDR3: ATKGTFLGVGEQF

V: TRBV7-8
CDR3: ASARGIFNYGYT

V: TRBV7-9
CDR3: ASSEEQETQY

V: TRBV21-1
CDR3: ASIGLGGDPMNTEAF

V: TRBV10-3
CDR3: AISEWSGGSPTDTQY

V: TRBV11-1
CDR3: ASSKRTGNHEQF